Listed here is a single T cell receptor (beta chain). This CDR3 spans 13 amino acids. Germline CDR1 MNHEY, CDR2 SVGAGI. Trimming took off 6 bases at V and 4 bases at J, with 13 bases between the two ends. The sample is drawn from a study of blood T cell repertoires in COVID-19. Overall study: Sites in the United States, Italy and Spain provided acute and convalescent COVID-19 samples.

Profiled with immunoSEQ multiplex PCR; TCRdb holds only in-frame clones, not every one. The table has roughly 480,000 clones, roughly 89% seen once. The receptor comes from a man younger than 35 with COVID-19, enrolled during active disease. The chain combines TRBV6-5 with TRBJ2-7; a possible D gene is TRBD2 (6 bases). The sequenced sample was peripheral blood. The CDR3: CASRDPGGYEQYF. The CDR3 region has the DNA TGTGCCAGCAGGGACCCTGGGGGGTACGAGCAGTACTTC.